The clone carrying this T cell receptor (beta chain) was observed many times. The sample is drawn from a study of blood T cells in healthy people across ages. The use of a sample-barcoded 5' primer and a J-beta primer mix characterized a second PCR of about 6 to 12 cycles. TCRdb re-analysed the 5' RACE reads in MiXCR, keeping a single row per CDR3 protein. The table shows approximately 730,000 distinct CDR3 sequences, with around 46% occurring only once. Aged about 6 to 90, donors were systemically healthy Caucasians from Russia. Total RNA, at least 5 micrograms per sample, came from PBMCs. The length of the CDR3 is 14 residues. Germline assignment: CDR1 SGHRS and CDR2 YFSETQ. V lost 0 bases and J lost 2, with 8 bases in between.

The chain is built from TRBV5-1 and TRBJ2-5; D might be TRBD1 (5 bases). Specimen: blood. This TCR derives from a woman aged 60-75 years in good health. This CDR3 is CASSLDRTQETQYF. The DNA for the CDR3 is TGCGCCAGCAGCTTGGATCGGACACAAGAGACCCAGTACTTC.